One sample yielded the 9 T cell receptor beta chains listed below, sequenced in a study of technical replicates of blood from a few donors. Profiled with immunoSEQ multiplex PCR; TCRdb holds only in-frame clones, not every one. Seen here are about 70,000 clones, approximately 94% observed once, and the top ten hold under 0.5%. Specimen: T cells isolated from PBMCs. Source of these receptors: a human donor in good health.

The V gene is TRBV7-2, the J gene TRBJ1-2; D gene uncertain. Per the germline V gene, CDR1 is SGHTA and CDR2 is FQGNSA. Trimming stripped 2 bases from V and 1 base from J, with 5 bases between. The CDR3 is 13 amino acids. CDR3 sequence: CASSLSNNYGYTF. The CDR3 DNA is TGTGCCAGCAGCTTATCTAATAACTATGGCTACACCTTC.

The chain couples TRBV15 to TRBJ2-7; TRBD1 might be the D (6 bases). From germline, CDR1 is LNHNV and CDR2 YYDKDF (reference sequence). The germline V and J ends were trimmed by 3 bases and 2 bases, with 8 bases remaining between them. This CDR3 spans 13 amino acids. The CDR3 DNA reads TGTGCCACCAGCAGTACAGGGACCTACGAGCAGTACTTC. Amino acid sequence: CATSSTGTYEQYF.

The chain uses TRBV29-1 and TRBJ1-2; D might be TRBD1 (6 bases). CDR3 length: 14 amino acids. Germline V gives CDR1 SQVTM, CDR2 ANQGSEA. V gave up 4 bases and J gave up 4 bases, with 16 bases separating them. The CDR3 DNA follows: TGCAGCGTTGCCTTGGTAGGGGGAAGCTATGGCTACACCTTC. Its translation: CSVALVGGSYGYTF.

This chain connects TRBV19 to TRBJ1-2, with no clear D. The CDR3 is 12 residues long. Trimming took 5 bases from V and 2 from J, leaving 6 bases between them. In germline, CDR1 is LNHDA, CDR2 SQIVND (reference sequence). In DNA, the CDR3 is TGTGCCAGTAGTTACAGCAACTATGGCTACACCTTC. Translation: CASSYSNYGYTF.

The gene calls are TRBV19 and TRBJ1-1; D is unresolved. Germline V lookup: CDR1 LNHDA, CDR2 SQIVND (reference sequence). This CDR3 has 14 residues. The ends were cut back, 3 bases at V and 5 bases at J, with 13 bases in the middle. DNA for the CDR3: TGTGCCAGTAGTATTAGAGGGAGTTGGACTGAAGCTTTCTTT. Protein: CASSIRGSWTEAFF. The entire variable domain, with the rest obtained from reference TRBV19 and TRBJ1-1, is as follows: DGGITQSPKYLFRKEGQNVTLSCEQNLNHDAMYWYRQDPGQGLRLIYYSQIVNDFQKGDIAEGYSVSREKKESFPLTVTSAQKNPTAFYLCASSIRGSWTEAFFGQGTRLTVV.

The rearrangement joins TRBV27 to TRBJ2-7; D is perhaps TRBD1 (5 bases). The germline gives CDR1 MNHEY, CDR2 SMNVEV (reference sequence). The CDR3 has 12 amino acids. Deletions cut 3 bases from V and 4 bases from J, with 7 bases between. The chain's CDR3 is CASSLQGYEQYF. In nucleotides, the CDR3 is TGTGCCAGCAGTTTGCAGGGTTACGAGCAGTACTTC.

The V call is TRBV5-1, the J call TRBJ1-3; D is perhaps TRBD1 (5 bases). The CDR3 runs to 14 residues. The germline V and J ends were trimmed by 2 bases and 6 bases, with 12 bases remaining between them. CDR1 SGHRS and CDR2 YFSETQ come from the germline V gene. This CDR3 is CASSLTGTSNTIYF. The CDR3 region has the DNA TGCGCCAGCAGCTTAACAGGAACGTCAAACACCATATATTTT.

The chain combines TRBV5-6 with TRBJ2-1; 7 bases are shared with TRBD1. The germline gives CDR1 SGHDT, CDR2 YYEEEE. Trimming removed 0 bases from V and 0 bases from J; junction bases left unmatched: 3. The CDR3 spans 16 residues. CDR3 amino acids: CASSLGGGGSYNEQFF. DNA of the CDR3: TGTGCCAGCAGCTTGGGAGGGGGCGGCTCCTACAATGAGCAGTTCTTC.

This sequence joins TRBV7-9 and TRBJ2-7; D is possibly TRBD2 (6 bases). This CDR3 is built from 14 residues. Trimming took off 4 bases at V and 2 bases at J, with 12 bases between the two ends. Germline V gene lookup returns CDR1 SEHNR and CDR2 FQNEAQ (reference sequence). DNA for the CDR3: TGTGCCAGCAGCTGGGGGAGGCAGCCCTACGAGCAGTACTTC. Encoded protein: CASSWGRQPYEQYF.